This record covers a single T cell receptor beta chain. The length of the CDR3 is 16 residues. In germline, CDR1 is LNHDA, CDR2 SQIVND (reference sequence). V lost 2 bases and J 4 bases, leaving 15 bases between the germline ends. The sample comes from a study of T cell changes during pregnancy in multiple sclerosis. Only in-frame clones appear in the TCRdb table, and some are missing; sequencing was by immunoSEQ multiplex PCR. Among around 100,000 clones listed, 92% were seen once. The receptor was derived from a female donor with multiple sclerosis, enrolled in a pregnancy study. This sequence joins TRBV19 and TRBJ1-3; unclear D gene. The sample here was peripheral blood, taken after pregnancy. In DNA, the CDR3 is TGTGCCAGTAGTATAAATGCCGGGGAGGGCGGAAACACCATATATTTT. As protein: CASSINAGEGGNTIYF.